This TCR beta chain was documented in a study of cytomegalovirus exposure and HLA in healthy donors. The CDR3 runs to 15 residues. Trimming stripped 1 base from V and 0 bases from J, with 7 bases between. The germline CDR1 and CDR2 sequences are LNHDA and SQIVND (reference sequence). In the case of this clone: Antigen specificity is unknown.

Overall study results and limits: Three CMV-associated chains proved CMV antigen-specific in vitro. In a later analysis, at a false discovery rate of 0.05, approximately 15,000 TCR beta sequences matched HLA alleles.

The PCR was carried out with 60 Vbeta primers and 13 Jbeta primers. Here immunoSEQ multiplex PCR was the method, and the copy in TCRdb shows in-frame clones only, minus some. The sample holds over 100,000 clones; roughly 83% are singletons and the top ten take around 3%. Source material: PBMCs. V is TRBV19 and J is TRBJ1-5, with TRBD1 as a possible D gene (5 bases). This sequence originates from a woman under 30 in good health and CMV-seropositive. CDR3 DNA sequence: TGTGCCAGTAGTATAGTCGGGGGTAGCAATCAGCCCCAGCATTTT. Its translation is CASSIVGGSNQPQHF.